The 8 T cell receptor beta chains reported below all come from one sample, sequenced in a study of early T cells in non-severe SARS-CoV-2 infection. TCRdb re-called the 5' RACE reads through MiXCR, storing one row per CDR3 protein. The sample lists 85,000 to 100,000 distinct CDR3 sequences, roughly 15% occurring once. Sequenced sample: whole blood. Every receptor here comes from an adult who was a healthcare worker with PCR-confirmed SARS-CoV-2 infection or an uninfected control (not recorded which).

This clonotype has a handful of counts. CDR3: CASSPLGLAGAPTGELFF. For the CDR3, the DNA is TGTGCCAGCTCACCCCTGGGGCTAGCGGGAGCCCCGACCGGGGAGCTGTTTTTT. This chain uses TRBV18 with TRBJ2-2, with TRBD2 matching over 10 bases. CDR1 is KGHSH and CDR2 is LQKENI in the germline V gene. The CDR3 consists of 18 residues. The trim removed 3 bases at V and 5 bases at J, leaving 12 bases unmatched. The complete variable domain, with remaining parts taken from reference TRBV18 and TRBJ2-2, reads NAGVMQNPRHLVRRRGQEARLRCSPMKGHSHVYWYRQLPEEGLKFMVYLQKENIIDESGMPKERFSAEFPKEGPSILRIQQVVRGDSAAYFCASSPLGLAGAPTGELFFGEGSRLTVL.

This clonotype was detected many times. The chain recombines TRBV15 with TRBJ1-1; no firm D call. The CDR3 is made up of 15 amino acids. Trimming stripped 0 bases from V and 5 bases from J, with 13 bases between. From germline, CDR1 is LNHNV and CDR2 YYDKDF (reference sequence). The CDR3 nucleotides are TGTGCCACCAGCAGAGAAGGGAACGAAGGGACTGAAGCTTTCTTT. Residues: CATSREGNEGTEAFF.

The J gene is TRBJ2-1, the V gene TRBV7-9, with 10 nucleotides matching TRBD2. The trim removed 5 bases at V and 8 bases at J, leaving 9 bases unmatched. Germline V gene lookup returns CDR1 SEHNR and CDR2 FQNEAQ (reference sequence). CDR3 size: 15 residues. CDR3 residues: CASSLTSGEADEQFF. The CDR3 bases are TGTGCCAGCAGCCTAACTAGCGGGGAGGCCGATGAGCAGTTCTTC.

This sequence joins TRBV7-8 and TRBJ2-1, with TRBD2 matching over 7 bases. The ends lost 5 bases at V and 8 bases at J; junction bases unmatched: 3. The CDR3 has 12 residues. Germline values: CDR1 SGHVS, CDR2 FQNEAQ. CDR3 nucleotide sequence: TGTGCCAGCAGCCACCGGGAGGATGAGCAGTTCTTC. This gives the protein CASSHREDEQFF.

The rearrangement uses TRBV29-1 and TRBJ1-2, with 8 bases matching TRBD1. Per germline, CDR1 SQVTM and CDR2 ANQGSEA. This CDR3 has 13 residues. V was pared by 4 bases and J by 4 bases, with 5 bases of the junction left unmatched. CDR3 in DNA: TGCAGCGTTGGGGACAGGCGGATCTATGGCTACACCTTC. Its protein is CSVGDRRIYGYTF.

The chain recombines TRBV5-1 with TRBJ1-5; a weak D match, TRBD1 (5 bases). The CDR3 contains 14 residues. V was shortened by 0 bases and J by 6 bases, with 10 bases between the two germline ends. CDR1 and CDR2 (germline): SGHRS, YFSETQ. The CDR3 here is CASSLVGDGQPQHF. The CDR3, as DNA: TGCGCCAGCAGCTTGGTTGGGGACGGTCAGCCCCAGCATTTT. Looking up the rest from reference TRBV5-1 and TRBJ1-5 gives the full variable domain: KAGVTQTPRYLIKTRGQQVTLSCSPISGHRSVSWYQQTPGQGLQFLFEYFSETQRNKGNFPGRFSGRQFSNSRSEMNVSTLELGDSALYLCASSLVGDGQPQHFGDGTRLSIL.

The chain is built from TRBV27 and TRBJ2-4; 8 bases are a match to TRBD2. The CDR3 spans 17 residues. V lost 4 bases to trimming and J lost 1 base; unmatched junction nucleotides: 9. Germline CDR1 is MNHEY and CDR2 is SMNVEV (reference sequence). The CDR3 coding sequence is TGTGCCAGCAGTTCCCTAGCGGGTAGGGGGGCCAAAAACATTCAGTACTTC. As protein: CASSSLAGRGAKNIQYF.

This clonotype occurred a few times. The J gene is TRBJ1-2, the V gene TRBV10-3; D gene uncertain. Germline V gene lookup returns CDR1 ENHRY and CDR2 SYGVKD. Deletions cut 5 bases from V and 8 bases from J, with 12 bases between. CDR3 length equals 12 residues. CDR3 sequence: CAISPSQWGYTF. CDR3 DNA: TGTGCCATCAGTCCCTCCCAATGGGGCTACACCTTC.